This TCR beta chain was recorded in a study of blood T cell repertoires in COVID-19 (dated by TCRdb to 2020 to 2022). Regarding the complete study: Collaborator samples came from the United States, Italy and Spain and covered acute and convalescent phases of COVID-19. The material from the prospective study consisted of cDNA or gDNA derived from T cells, B-cell-depleted T cells, or PBMCs. Subjects who had been exposed to COVID-19, were actively infected with it, or had recovered from it provided the deeply sampled blood TCRbeta repertoires that made up the dataset. The repertoires were released in a freely available public database intended as a resource for research on the immune response to SARS-CoV-2. The samples were drawn from two sources: the first 160 participants of the ongoing ImmuneRACE study, and fewer than 1,500 subjects contributed by 6 global collaborators. Nearly every sample came with metadata listing a de-identified subject ID, COVID-19 status, age in years and sex. HLA class I and class II types, where available, came from metadata supplied by the sample provider rather than from assay-based typing. General findings and caveats noted by the study authors: The quantity of clinical and demographic metadata differed by source and by participant and was supplied without curation.

Whole blood was collected in K2EDTA tubes by collaborating institutions according to the institutions' own protocols. For TCRbeta analysis, collaborator samples were shipped as frozen whole blood, as isolated PBMCs, or as DNA extracted from either sample type. Comments on this clone: No antigen is known for it. No qualities accompany the bases; no much larger clone lies one base away.

TCRbeta CDR3 regions were amplified from genomic DNA by means of the immunoSEQ Assay, a bias-controlled multiplex PCR. The authors' analysis ran thus. The number of nucleated cells in each sample was estimated from the amplification of reference gene primers within the assay. Sequence reads were collapsed and filtered to measure the absolute abundance of every unique TCRbeta CDR3 rearrangement. Productive Simpson clonality was computed per sample as the square root of Simpson's diversity index over productive rearrangements. Drawn from immuneACCESS, this table holds only the in-frame rearrangements with V and J called that TCRdb kept. Clones are partly lost; checked studies trace under half to an unresolved V gene and leave the rest unexplained. Clone size and V and J calls were adopted from that table, with D and trimming inferred from the DNA. Counted in this sample were 200,000 to 300,000 clones; 85% to 90% of them appeared once. Together, the top ten hold approximately 7.2% of the sample.

V loses 5 bases of germline sequence and J loses 3 bases, and the interval between the two ends is 13 bases. CDR1 ENHRY and CDR2 SYGVKD are derived from the germline V gene. The CDR3 holds 14 amino acids from the cysteine to the phenylalanine. Solely the CDR3 DNA is kept, with 42 bases framed from the first base. The origin of this receptor is an older woman with active or convalescent COVID-19. The rearranged chain carries TRBV10-3 and TRBJ1-1; no D segment can be confidently identified. Material: peripheral blood. The nucleotide sequence reads as follows: TGTGCCATCAGTTTAGAGGACGGGGACACTGAAGCTTTCTTT. Its protein product is CAISLEDGDTEAFF.